This T cell receptor beta chain came from a study of blood T cell repertoires in COVID-19. Participants were aged about 18 to 100 years, lived in about two dozen US areas, and enrolled virtually. TCRdb's table, derived via immunoSEQ multiplex PCR, lists solely in-frame clones and lacks some. The data contain approximately 190,000 clones, 84% of them singletons. CDR3 size: 16 residues. Germline CDR1 and CDR2: SGHTA and FQGNSA. V lost 7 bases, J lost 7 bases, and 15 bases stayed unmatched. This chain uses TRBV7-2 with TRBJ2-1; TRBD2 agrees at 8 bases. This sequence originates from a woman aged 25 to 39 who had been exposed to COVID-19. Sample: PBMCs or T cells enriched from blood (not recorded which). The DNA for the CDR3 is TGTGCCAGCACCAACACCGGGGGGGCCCCCATAAATGAGCAGTTCTTC. Translated: CASTNTGGAPINEQFF.